One TCR beta chain is described in this entry. What this receptor recognizes is not known. No base-level quality is on record; no much larger clone is a single base apart. These data belong to a study of memory CD4+ T cells and cytomegalovirus serostatus (dated by TCRdb to the late 2010s). Background on the whole study: The approximately 35 healthy Belgian adults in the cohort included 9 who were CMV seropositive and approximately 25 who were CMV seronegative. To replicate a published TCR-based CMV serostatus classifier, the study sequenced CD4+ memory TCRbeta repertoires from a Belgian cohort whose cytomegalovirus serostatus was known.

Genomic DNA was extracted from sorted cells with the Quick-DNA Microprep Kit. Amplification of TCRbeta DNA was done with the immunoSEQ hsTCRbeta kit, following the protocol from the manufacturer. An Illumina MiSeq instrument was used to sequence the TCRbeta libraries. Per the authors' processing: Removing out-of-frame sequences left 2,204,828 distinct TCRbeta sequences, an average of approximately 61,000 per individual. Two values were used to score each individual: the count of 164 previously reported CMV-associated TCRbeta sequences and the total count of productive distinct TCRbeta sequences. A beta-binomial model was reimplemented in Python, and random forests from scikit-learn, run with default parameters, were trained on data from the US cohort. On the Belgian cohort, classifier performance was reported as the median AUC, along with percentile confidence intervals, across 10,000 bootstrap iterations. TCRdb re-hosts the immuneACCESS table, in-frame sequences only. Its copies lack some clones; in the studies checked, an unresolved V gene accounts for under half of them, and the cause for the rest is not known. That table gives V, J and clone size, and the DNA gave D and trimming. The sample table shows just under 95,000 clones, and 80% are seen once. The leading ten clones occupy 3.6% of the sample.

What the work shows at the level of the full study, not this receptor alone: Results were interpreted as suggesting that the CMV-associated TCR signature is largely present in the CD4+ memory repertoire. Of 164 previously reported CMV-associated TCRbeta sequences, about 68 appeared in the CD4+ memory repertoires, each in one to five individuals. Only CD4+CD45RO+ memory cells were sequenced, unlike the original study, which covered naive and memory CD4+ and CD8+ populations. The original-framework classifier achieved a median bootstrapped AUC of about 0.95 with a 95% CI of 0.76-1.00 on the Belgian cohort. CMV serostatus prediction reached a median bootstrapped AUC of 0.95 with the original framework and 0.75 to 0.92 with a US-trained random forest.

A FACSAria II was used to sort memory CD4+ T cells, defined as single viable CD3+CD4+CD8-CD45RO+ cells. CMV serostatus was assessed using a Roche Elecsys assay, by which serum IgG against CMV pp150, pp28, p38 and p52 was detected. Following thawing, total CD4+ T cells were enriched through positive selection using CD4 magnetic microbeads. Samples originated from another study that specifically interrogated the CD4+ T cell memory repertoire. Peripheral blood mononuclear cells were isolated and cryopreserved according to standard operating procedures, and serum was kept at -80 degrees C. CD3-PerCP (BW264/56), CD4-APC (RPA-T4), CD45RO-PE (UCHT1) and CD8-Pacific Orange (3B5) antibodies were used for staining, and non-viable cells were excluded with Sytox blue. Sequencing was carried out using memory CD4+ T cells from blood. The receptor was derived from an adult in good health and CMV-seropositive.

The DNA reads as follows: TGTGCCAGCAGTTCCCAGGGAGTCTATGGCTACACCTTC. It codes for CASSSQGVYGYTF. This sequence uses TRBV7-9 and TRBJ1-2; a weak D assignment points to TRBD1 (5 bases agree). V loses 6 bases of germline sequence and J loses 4 bases, and the interval between the two ends is 12 bases. The CDR3, cysteine through phenylalanine, is 13 amino acids long. Only the CDR3 DNA stays, 39 bases, in frame from base 1. The germline V gene (reference sequence) yields SEHNR for CDR1 and FQNEAQ for CDR2.